This entry lists 27 T cell receptor beta chains sequenced from one sample in a study of shared clonotypes between healthy human individuals. The protocol was immunoSEQ multiplex PCR, while the TCRdb copy is restricted to in-frame clones and leaves out a portion. This sample carries about 2.3 million clones, over 90% of them seen once, and the ten largest clones take under 0.45%. Sequencing was performed on naive CD4+ T cells from PBMCs. Noted subset: CD45RA+ positively selected. These receptors all stem from a man younger than 35 in good health. Some clones in this sample may be carry-over from other donors' samples.

V and J are TRBV7-9 and TRBJ1-2; D gene unclear. Trimming removed 4 bases at V and 8 bases at J, with 32 bases between. Germline-derived CDR1 and CDR2 are SEHNR and FQNEAQ (reference sequence). The CDR3 is made up of 19 amino acids. CDR3 sequence (DNA): TGTGCCAGCAGCTCCCCGGCGGCAGCCGAAGTAGGAGTGCACCCCGGCTACACCTTC. Translation gives CASSSPAAAEVGVHPGYTF.

This chain joins TRBV5-4 and TRBJ2-7, with D perhaps assigned TRBD1 or TRBD2 (6 bases each). Germline V gene lookup returns CDR1 SGHNT and CDR2 YYREEE (reference sequence). Trimming took 0 bases from V and 7 from J, leaving 23 bases between them. This CDR3 comprises 17 residues. Written as DNA, the CDR3 is TGTGCCAGCAGCTTGGAGGGTTGGGGGGCGCCCCTCATTGAGCAGTACTTC. As protein: CASSLEGWGAPLIEQYF.

The chain employs TRBV6-1 and TRBJ2-2; 7 bases match TRBD2. The germline V gene has CDR1 MNHNS and CDR2 SASEGT. V was pared by 2 bases and J by 6 bases, with 3 bases of the junction left unmatched. There are 14 residues in the CDR3. CDR3 loop: CASSEWEGPGELFF. The CDR3 DNA reads TGTGCCAGCAGTGAATGGGAGGGGCCCGGGGAGCTGTTTTTT.

This clone has only one observation. This chain links TRBV30 with TRBJ1-2; D uncertain. CDR3 length: 13 residues. Germline values: CDR1 GTSNPN, CDR2 SVGIG (reference sequence). V gave up 5 bases and J gave up 3 bases, with 13 bases separating them. The CDR3 bases are TGTGCCTGGGGACGAGTTGGGGACTATGGCTACACCTTC. Translating gives CAWGRVGDYGYTF.

V is TRBV6-1 and J is TRBJ2-2, with 10 nucleotides matching TRBD1. Germline CDR1 is MNHNS and CDR2 is SASEGT. The CDR3 has 15 amino acids. J was trimmed by 1 base and V by 9 bases; bases with no gene match: 5. The CDR3 bases are TGTGCCAGTCGACAGGGGGCGCGGAACACCGGGGAGCTGTTTTTT. Protein: CASRQGARNTGELFF.

The chain has TRBV6-6 and TRBJ2-7, with D perhaps TRBD2 (5 bases). Per germline, CDR1 MNHNY and CDR2 SVGAGI (reference sequence). This CDR3 has 14 residues. V was clipped by 1 base and J by 3 bases, with 10 bases between them. DNA of the CDR3: TGTGCCAGCAGTTACTGGACTGGAATCTACGAGCAGTACTTC. This codes for CASSYWTGIYEQYF.

This clone showed up just a few times. The genes are TRBV19 and TRBJ2-1; 9 nucleotides match TRBD1. CDR1 is LNHDA, CDR2 SQIVND, per germline (reference sequence). CDR3 length equals 17 residues. With 5 bases clipped from V and 2 bases from J, the junction kept 10 bases outside the gene matches. The CDR3 nucleotides are TGTGCCAGTAGTTCACCCCCCGGGACAGGGACCTACAATGAGCAGTTCTTC. Protein product: CASSSPPGTGTYNEQFF.

CDR3 amino acids: CSVAQGGAGELFF. DNA of the CDR3: TGCAGCGTTGCGCAGGGAGGAGCCGGGGAGCTGTTTTTT. The rearrangement links TRBV29-1 to TRBJ2-2; D possibly corresponds to TRBD2 (6 bases). Trimming cost V 4 bases and J 6 bases, with 12 bases left between them. Germline CDR1 reads SQVTM; CDR2 reads ANQGSEA. The CDR3 sequence is 13 residues long.

As concerns this clone: Other DNA sequences in this sample translate to the same CDR3. The chain couples TRBV19 to TRBJ2-1; 10 bases agree with TRBD1. Looked up from germline, CDR1 is LNHDA and CDR2 is SQIVND (reference sequence). Unmatched junction bases numbered 3, after V lost 4 bases and J lost 0 bases. The CDR3 covers 16 residues. The CDR3 DNA reads as TGTGCCAGTAGTAGGACAGGGGGAAGCTCCTACAATGAGCAGTTCTTC. This sequence encodes CASSRTGGSSYNEQFF.

The chain links TRBV7-9 to TRBJ1-2, with D perhaps matching TRBD1 (5 bases). Germline lookup yields CDR1 SEHNR and CDR2 FQNEAQ (reference sequence). The V and J ends lost 4 bases and 3 bases respectively, with 21 bases between them. This CDR3 has 17 residues. The CDR3 DNA reads TGTGCCAGCAGCTATACCCCATGGGGGGGTGGTGACTATGGCTACACCTTC. It yields the protein CASSYTPWGGGDYGYTF.

This clone has just one count. This chain uses TRBV27 with TRBJ2-7; D perhaps matches TRBD2 (6 bases). This CDR3 is built from 18 residues. The germline V gene encodes CDR1 MNHEY and CDR2 SMNVEV (reference sequence). Trimming took 5 bases from V and 0 from J, leaving 23 bases between them. The CDR3 reads CASSPPRPHAGLSYEQYF. CDR3 sequence (DNA): TGTGCCAGCAGTCCCCCTCGCCCTCACGCGGGGCTCTCCTACGAGCAGTACTTC.

V and J are TRBV10-3 and TRBJ2-7, with TRBD2 identical over 7 bases. Germline CDR1 is ENHRY and CDR2 is SYGVKD. The CDR3 loop spans 15 amino acids. After removal of 2 bases from V and 6 bases from J, the junction contained 10 bases not matched to a gene. CDR3 sequence: CAISEGGGSDGEQYF. CDR3 coding DNA: TGTGCCATCAGTGAGGGAGGCGGGAGTGACGGCGAGCAGTACTTC.

A word on this clone: Other DNA sequences in the sample encode the same CDR3. The chain couples TRBV7-9 to TRBJ1-5, with no clear D. Trimming removed 5 bases from V and 7 bases from J, with 9 bases in between. Germline loops: CDR1 SEHNR, CDR2 FQNEAQ (reference sequence). The CDR3 contains 12 residues. For the CDR3, the DNA is TGTGCCAGCAGCCTTCCTCAGCAGCCCCAGCATTTT. Translating it yields CASSLPQQPQHF.

V gene TRBV28 combines with J gene TRBJ1-1, with TRBD1 matching 9 bases. The germline CDR1 and CDR2 sequences are MDHEN and SYDVKM. The CDR3 totals 16 residues. The J segment lost 2 bases and the V segment lost 8 bases, leaving 12 bases of the junction unmatched. Written as DNA, the CDR3 is TGTGCCAGCCGACTTTTCCCGGGACAGGGCAACACTGAAGCTTTCTTT. It translates to CASRLFPGQGNTEAFF.

This clone was seen just once. The chain recombines TRBV18 with TRBJ2-5; no firm D call. The CDR3 covers 14 residues. CDR1 is KGHSH, CDR2 LQKENI, per germline. Between the trimmed V and J ends, which lost 2 bases and 4 bases, there was a span of 11 bases. The CDR3 loop reads CASSPSPGAETQYF. CDR3 nucleotides: TGTGCCAGCTCACCATCTCCCGGCGCAGAGACCCAGTACTTC.

The chain joins TRBV18 to TRBJ2-2; 7 nucleotides line up with TRBD1. The V gene end was trimmed by 2 bases and the J gene end by 8 bases; junction bases not matched to a gene: 5. CDR3 size: 14 residues. The germline gives CDR1 KGHSH, CDR2 LQKENI. For the CDR3, the DNA is TGTGCCAGCTCACCATCCGAGGGGGCTGGGGAGCTGTTTTTT. As protein: CASSPSEGAGELFF. The complete variable domain, with remaining parts taken from reference TRBV18 and TRBJ2-2, reads NAGVMQNPRHLVRRRGQEARLRCSPMKGHSHVYWYRQLPEEGLKFMVYLQKENIIDESGMPKERFSAEFPKEGPSILRIQQVVRGDSAAYFCASSPSEGAGELFFGEGSRLTVL.

This chain connects TRBV5-1 to TRBJ2-7, with TRBD1 matching over 9 bases. CDR3 length: 14 residues. Germline V gives CDR1 SGHRS, CDR2 YFSETQ. J lost 5 bases, V lost 4 bases, and 7 bases had no gene match. This CDR3 is CASSTTGGMDEQYF. In nucleotides, the CDR3 is TGCGCCAGCAGCACGACAGGGGGAATGGACGAGCAGTACTTC.

The rearrangement joins TRBV4-1 to TRBJ2-7, with a possible D match to TRBD1 (5 bases). CDR1 MGHRA and CDR2 YSYEKL come from the germline V gene. CDR3 length: 15 residues. Trimming removed 1 base at V and 2 bases at J, with 12 bases between. CDR3 sequence: CASSQGGLGTYEQYF. The CDR3, as DNA: TGCGCCAGCAGCCAAGGGGGCTTAGGTACCTACGAGCAGTACTTC.

The V gene is TRBV28, the J gene TRBJ2-1; 9 bases fit TRBD2. Germline V gives CDR1 MDHEN, CDR2 SYDVKM. V trimming: 4 bases; J trimming: 1 base; junction bases outside the gene matches: 2. CDR3 length: 15 amino acids. DNA of the CDR3: TGTGCCAGCAGTTATAGCGGGAGATCCTACAATGAGCAGTTCTTC. It is translated as CASSYSGRSYNEQFF.

J is TRBJ1-4 and V is TRBV5-4; D unresolved. Per the germline V gene, CDR1 is SGHNT and CDR2 is YYREEE (reference sequence). CDR3 size: 14 residues. V shed 1 base and J shed 4 bases, with 8 bases lying between them. Here the CDR3 DNA reads TGTGCCAGCAGCTTGCGAGTGGATAATGAAAAACTGTTTTTT. This encodes CASSLRVDNEKLFF.

The rearrangement joins TRBV7-8 to TRBJ2-7; perhaps TRBD2 as D (6 bases). Trimming took 0 bases from V and 5 from J, leaving 11 bases between them. This CDR3 is built from 14 residues. Germline V gene sequence: CDR1 SGHVS, CDR2 FQNEAQ. CDR3 sequence (DNA): TGTGCCAGCAGCTTAGCCGGGGGTGACAACGAGCAGTACTTC. This gives the protein CASSLAGGDNEQYF. Full variable domain (rest looked up from reference TRBV7-8 and TRBJ2-7): GAGVSQSPRYKVAKRGQDVALRCDPISGHVSLFWYQQALGQGPEFLTYFQNEAQLDKSGLPSDRFFAERPEGSVSTLKIQRTQQEDSAVYLCASSLAGGDNEQYFGPGTRLTVT.

The CDR3 DNA follows: TGTGCCAGCAGCGCTCGGGACGGCGTCTATGGCTACACCTTC. Encoded protein: CASSARDGVYGYTF. V gene TRBV9 combines with J gene TRBJ1-2; TRBD1 might be the D (5 bases). The germline CDR1 and CDR2 sequences are SGDLS and YYNGEE. The ends were cut back, 3 bases at V and 4 bases at J, with 13 bases in the middle. This CDR3 is built from 14 residues.

The rearrangement links TRBV9 to TRBJ1-2; 10 positions agree with TRBD1. CDR3 length equals 13 residues. Germline-derived CDR1 and CDR2 are SGDLS and YYNGEE. V was pared by 6 bases and J by 5 bases, with 4 bases of the junction left unmatched. In nucleotides, the CDR3 is TGTGCCAGCAACAAGGGACAGGGGTATGGCTACACCTTC. Its translation: CASNKGQGYGYTF.

The CDR3: CARSPEGTSAHYEQYF. The CDR3 DNA is TGTGCCAGAAGCCCAGAGGGGACTAGCGCCCACTACGAGCAGTACTTC. The rearrangement links TRBV5-3 to TRBJ2-7, with TRBD2 identical over 10 bases. TRBV5-3 belongs to the ORF category, with a function that is uncertain. This CDR3 spans 16 amino acids. Germline trimming cut 4 bases from V and 3 bases from J; bases unmatched to any gene: 10.

This CDR3 reads CASNLRTRSYNEQFF. The CDR3 coding sequence is TGCGCCAGCAACTTACGGACTAGAAGCTACAATGAGCAGTTCTTC. This chain joins TRBV5-1 and TRBJ2-1, with 7 bases lining up with TRBD2. CDR3 length: 15 amino acids. The V segment lost 6 bases and the J segment 3 bases; nucleotides outside the gene matches: 9. Per germline, CDR1 SGHRS and CDR2 YFSETQ.

The chain recombines TRBV29-1 with TRBJ2-7; 7 nucleotides align to TRBD2. Germline values: CDR1 SQVTM, CDR2 ANQGSEA. With V trimmed by 4 bases and J by 3 bases, 6 bases remained unmatched. The CDR3 spans 13 residues. Here the CDR3 reads CSVGEGGYYEQYF. In DNA form, the CDR3 reads TGCAGCGTTGGGGAGGGAGGCTACTACGAGCAGTACTTC.

The gene calls are TRBV5-4 and TRBJ2-2; 9 nucleotides match TRBD2. Germline CDR1 reads SGHNT; CDR2 reads YYREEE (reference sequence). V gave up 1 base and J gave up 10 bases; unmatched junction bases: 11. This CDR3 contains 16 residues. As DNA, the CDR3 is TGTGCCAGCAGCTTGCCTATGGCGGGAGGGCCCGTGGAGCTGTTTTTT. As protein: CASSLPMAGGPVELFF.